Presented here are 27 T cell receptor beta chains from one specimen sequenced in a study of blood T cell repertoires in COVID-19. Only in-frame clones appear in the TCRdb table, and some are missing; sequencing was by immunoSEQ multiplex PCR. The table lists about 220,000 clones, about 86% of them singletons. Sequenced material: PBMCs or T cells enriched from blood (not recorded which). These receptors all come from a woman between 35 and 50 years old with acute COVID-19.

The rearrangement joins TRBV5-8 to TRBJ2-7; 9 positions agree with TRBD1. The CDR3 has 15 amino acids. In germline, CDR1 is SGHTS, CDR2 YDEGEE. V lost 4 bases to trimming and J lost 6 bases; unmatched junction nucleotides: 11. CDR3 protein: CASSTAGTGIVEQYF. CDR3 DNA: TGTGCCAGCAGCACCGCCGGGACAGGGATAGTCGAGCAGTACTTC.

This clone appeared a single time. This chain joins TRBV28 and TRBJ2-7; 7 nucleotides align to TRBD1. Germline V CDR1 and CDR2: MDHEN, SYDVKM. This CDR3 comprises 14 residues. V dropped 5 bases and J dropped 0; count of bases not matched to a gene: 4. The CDR3 sequence is CASSLTGISYEQYF. The DNA for the CDR3 is TGTGCCAGCAGTCTGACAGGGATCTCCTACGAGCAGTACTTC.

The gene calls are TRBV10-1 and TRBJ1-1; 9 bases map to TRBD1. CDR3 size: 15 residues. Germline CDR1 reads WNHNN; CDR2 reads SYGVQD (reference sequence). V dropped 3 bases and J dropped 5; count of bases not matched to a gene: 7. For the CDR3, the DNA is TGCGCCAGCAGTGATCCGGGACAGGGATTTACTGAAGCTTTCTTT. Protein: CASSDPGQGFTEAFF.

J is TRBJ2-1 and V is TRBV2; no firm D call. Trimming took 4 bases from V and 8 from J, leaving 12 bases between them. Germline V gene data show CDR1 as SNHLY and CDR2 as FYNNEI. CDR3 length equals 13 residues. The CDR3 reads CASSGPRWDEQFF. The CDR3 nucleotides read TGTGCCAGCAGTGGTCCTAGGTGGGATGAGCAGTTCTTC.

The chain is built from TRBV4-1 and TRBJ1-1, with D possibly TRBD1 on 5 matching bases. Germline values: CDR1 MGHRA, CDR2 YSYEKL. Trimming stripped 4 bases from V and 0 bases from J, with 12 bases between. CDR3 length: 15 amino acids. The CDR3 bases are TGCGCCAGCAGCCCTCACCAGACAGTGAACACTGAAGCTTTCTTT. It specifies CASSPHQTVNTEAFF.

This chain links TRBV7-9 with TRBJ1-4; weak D call: TRBD1 (6 bases). Trimming took 7 bases from V and 11 from J, leaving 14 bases between them. The germline gives CDR1 SEHNR, CDR2 FQNEAQ (reference sequence). The CDR3 contains 12 residues. The CDR3 DNA reads as TGTGCCAGCACCTACTCAACAGGGAAACTGTTTTTT. Its protein product is CASTYSTGKLFF.

Ten or more counts support this clone. The chain carries TRBV5-1 and TRBJ2-7, with D maybe TRBD2 (6 bases). Deletions cut 4 bases from V and 3 bases from J, with 20 bases between. There are 16 residues in the CDR3. Germline V gives CDR1 SGHRS, CDR2 YFSETQ. The chain's CDR3 is CASSPLGTGQFYEQYF. In DNA, the CDR3 is TGCGCCAGCAGCCCACTCGGGACTGGACAATTCTACGAGCAGTACTTC.

This clone has only a few counts. V usage is TRBV14 and J usage is TRBJ1-1, with D possibly matching TRBD1 (5 bases). Germline CDR1 reads SGHDN; CDR2 reads FVKESK. This CDR3 spans 14 amino acids. Trimming pared 2 bases from V and 6 bases from J, leaving 13 bases between. Here the CDR3 reads CASSQFRGKSEAFF. In nucleotides, the CDR3 is TGTGCCAGCAGCCAATTTAGGGGCAAATCTGAAGCTTTCTTT.

This clone showed up just a few times. The V call is TRBV5-1, the J call TRBJ1-6, with 7 bases that match TRBD1. Per the germline V gene, CDR1 is SGHRS and CDR2 is YFSETQ. The CDR3 extends over 14 amino acids. Trimming cost V 4 bases and J 6 bases; bases outside gene matches: 4. The CDR3 here is CASSRGDSNSPLHF. The CDR3 DNA follows: TGCGCCAGCAGCCGCGGGGACAGTAATTCACCCCTCCACTTT.

This clone was seen a handful of times. The chain combines TRBV19 with TRBJ1-5, with a weak D call TRBD1 (6 bases). CDR3 size: 17 residues. V dropped 4 bases and J dropped 0 bases, with 16 bases sitting between them. CDR1 LNHDA and CDR2 SQIVND come from the germline V gene (reference sequence). The CDR3 nucleotides are TGTGCCAGTAGTAAATATATGACAGGAGATAGCAATCAGCCCCAGCATTTT. The encoded protein is CASSKYMTGDSNQPQHF.

The J gene is TRBJ2-5, the V gene TRBV11-2; tentatively, D is TRBD1 (5 bases). V dropped 5 bases and J dropped 2 bases, with 24 bases sitting between them. Germline loops: CDR1 SGHAT, CDR2 FQNNGV. This CDR3 region has 18 residues. In DNA, the CDR3 is TGTGCCAGCAGCAAAGGGGCGACTTCGAAGGTAGCTCAAGAGACCCAGTACTTC. It specifies CASSKGATSKVAQETQYF.

The CDR3 protein is CSVEDLQGEMSEAFF. The CDR3 bases are TGCAGCGTTGAAGATCTTCAGGGTGAAATGAGTGAAGCTTTCTTT. The V call is TRBV29-1, the J call TRBJ1-1; weak D call: TRBD1 (5 bases). The CDR3 has 15 amino acids. The V and J ends lost 0 bases and 7 bases respectively, with 18 bases between them. The germline CDR1 and CDR2 sequences are SQVTM and ANQGSEA.

This clone was seen a handful of times. This chain uses TRBV4-1 with TRBJ1-3; D call uncertain. This CDR3 has 15 residues. Germline assignment: CDR1 MGHRA and CDR2 YSYEKL. Trimming pared 1 base from V and 4 bases from J, leaving 11 bases between. CDR3 amino acids: CASSQGRPGGNTIYF. The CDR3 nucleotides are TGCGCCAGCAGCCAAGGCAGGCCAGGAGGAAACACCATATATTTT.

The chain employs TRBV19 and TRBJ2-2; D is unclear. The germline V gene has CDR1 LNHDA and CDR2 SQIVND (reference sequence). CDR3 size: 12 residues. The V gene lost 6 bases and the J gene lost 1 base, with 3 bases spanning the gap. In DNA form, the CDR3 reads TGTGCCAGTAGACTGAACACCGGGGAGCTGTTTTTT. Translating it yields CASRLNTGELFF.

The V gene is TRBV29-1, the J gene TRBJ1-1, with D possibly being TRBD1 (6 bases). CDR3 size: 12 residues. CDR1 SQVTM and CDR2 ANQGSEA come from the germline V gene. V lost 6 bases and J 6 bases, leaving 14 bases between the germline ends. The CDR3 loop reads CSVGHPASEAFF. The CDR3 bases are TGCAGCGTGGGACACCCGGCATCTGAAGCTTTCTTT.

The chain has TRBV24-1 and TRBJ1-2; a possible D gene is TRBD1 (5 bases). Germline lookup yields CDR1 KGHDR and CDR2 SFDVKD. Trimming shortened V by 2 bases and J by 0 bases, and 6 bases separated the two germline ends. CDR3 length: 14 amino acids. In nucleotides, the CDR3 is TGTGCCACCAGTGATTCGACAGCTAACTATGGCTACACCTTC. This codes for CATSDSTANYGYTF.

CDR3 sequence: CAISESGQISYEQYF. The CDR3 nucleotides are TGTGCCATCAGTGAGTCGGGACAGATATCCTACGAGCAGTACTTC. The chain has TRBV10-3 and TRBJ2-7; 7 nucleotides agree with TRBD1. Losses at the gene ends were 0 bases for V and 1 base for J; bases not matched to a gene: 3. In germline, CDR1 is ENHRY, CDR2 SYGVKD. The length of the CDR3 is 15 residues.

The chain couples TRBV9 to TRBJ2-7, with TRBD1 as a possible D gene (6 bases). Per germline, CDR1 SGDLS and CDR2 YYNGEE. The CDR3 totals 19 residues. Trimming left V 0 bases short and J 2 bases short, with 24 bases between. Here the CDR3 reads CASSVAWTDTTRWAYEQYF. In DNA, the CDR3 is TGTGCCAGCAGCGTAGCTTGGACAGATACTACCCGGTGGGCCTACGAGCAGTACTTC.

The V and J genes are TRBV2 and TRBJ2-7; D is unclear. Trimming shortened V by 9 bases and J by 2 bases, and 11 bases separated the two germline ends. The CDR3 extends over 12 amino acids. CDR1 SNHLY and CDR2 FYNNEI come from the germline V gene. CDR3 sequence reads: CARARPPYEQYF. The CDR3 DNA reads TGTGCCAGAGCCAGGCCCCCCTACGAGCAGTACTTC.

V and J are TRBV20-1 and TRBJ2-5; 10 nucleotides agree with TRBD2. Germline V gene data show CDR1 as DFQATT and CDR2 as SNEGSKA (reference sequence). Trimming took 4 bases from V and 3 from J; bases not matched to a gene: 8. The CDR3 has 15 amino acids. The CDR3 protein is CSANDPSGRKETQYF. DNA of the CDR3: TGCAGTGCTAATGACCCTAGCGGGAGAAAAGAGACCCAGTACTTC.

This clone appeared once. The V and J genes are TRBV6-5 and TRBJ1-4; tentatively, D is TRBD1 (6 bases). The germline CDR1 and CDR2 sequences are MNHEY and SVGAGI. Between the trimmed V and J ends, which lost 4 bases and 8 bases, there was a span of 14 bases. This CDR3 spans 14 amino acids. In nucleotides, the CDR3 is TGTGCCAGCAGTTCTGGGGGGGCGGCGGAAAAACTGTTTTTT. Residues: CASSSGGAAEKLFF.

This sequence joins TRBV6-5 and TRBJ1-1; 7 nucleotides align to TRBD1. This CDR3 spans 15 amino acids. Germline loops: CDR1 MNHEY, CDR2 SVGAGI. V was pared by 6 bases and J by 4 bases, with 11 bases of the junction left unmatched. In DNA, the CDR3 is TGTGCCAGCAGCCGCAACGCTAACAGGGGCACTGAAGCTTTCTTT. It encodes CASSRNANRGTEAFF.

This sequence joins TRBV5-1 and TRBJ2-1; TRBD2 matches 7 bases. The CDR3 is made up of 17 amino acids. J gave up 4 bases and V 4 bases, and 14 bases lay outside the gene matches. Germline V gene lookup returns CDR1 SGHRS and CDR2 YFSETQ. The CDR3 nucleotides read TGCGCCAGCAGCCCCCTGGGTGGCGGGAGTCAATACAATGAGCAGTTCTTC. Translated, it gives CASSPLGGGSQYNEQFF.

This clone was recorded once. The chain couples TRBV2 to TRBJ1-3; D call uncertain. V dropped 8 bases and J dropped 0 bases, with 8 bases sitting between them. Germline V gene sequence: CDR1 SNHLY, CDR2 FYNNEI. The length of the CDR3 is 13 residues. The CDR3 bases are TGTGCCAGCCTGAGTATCTCTGGAAACACCATATATTTT. Translated: CASLSISGNTIYF.

The sample holds one count of this clone. The genes are TRBV19 and TRBJ1-5, with D uncertain. Trimming took 1 base from V and 7 from J, leaving 14 bases between them. This CDR3 has 15 residues. CDR1 is LNHDA and CDR2 is SQIVND in the germline V gene (reference sequence). In DNA, the CDR3 is TGTGCCAGTAGTATAGGAGGCCCGTCTGGACAGCCCCAGCATTTT. This codes for CASSIGGPSGQPQHF.

This chain connects TRBV6-5 to TRBJ2-7, with 8 bases fitting TRBD1. The CDR3 is 13 residues long. Trimming removed 7 bases from V and 3 bases from J; junction bases left unmatched: 5. Germline CDR1 is MNHEY and CDR2 is SVGAGI. CDR3 region: CASTGTGIYEQYF. The DNA of the CDR3 is TGTGCCAGCACCGGGACAGGAATCTACGAGCAGTACTTC.

This chain joins TRBV6-5 and TRBJ1-6; 7 bases line up with TRBD1. The CDR3 consists of 14 residues. Germline values: CDR1 MNHEY, CDR2 SVGAGI. Losses at the gene ends were 2 bases for V and 10 bases for J; bases not matched to a gene: 5. The CDR3 coding sequence is TGTGCCAGCAGTTACAGGACAGGCAGATCACCCCTCCACTTT. Protein sequence: CASSYRTGRSPLHF.